This is a list of T cell receptor beta chains from one sample in a study of radiotherapy plus CTLA-4 blockade in lung cancer. Profiling relied on immunoSEQ multiplex PCR, and the TCRdb table lists in-frame clones only, not all of them. This sample carries more than 40,000 clones, 73% of them seen once, and the ten largest clones take 3.5%. The sequences come from peripheral blood, collected from a patient treated with radiotherapy plus ipilimumab. The receptor source for this set is a human donor with non-small cell lung cancer who had a complete response to radiotherapy plus ipilimumab. CDR3s include the opening cysteine and the closing phenylalanine or tryptophan. D genes are given only for firm matches. Clone size is given for some rows only: seen once, a few or many times, or a class if the clone is expanded.

>TRBV28|20|TRBJ1-5|TRBD1|NA
TGTGCCAGCAGTTCAGCCCGGACAGGGATGAGGCGATATAGCAATCAGCCCCAGCATTTT
CASSSARTGMRRYSNQPQHF
>TRBV4-3|14|TRBJ2-7|TRBD1|NA
TGCGCCAGCAGCCAAGGACAGGGTACAGGCGAGCAGTACTTC
CASSQGQGTGEQYF
>TRBV28|15|TRBJ1-5|NA|NA
TGTGCCAGCAGACCCGAACAGGGATCGGGTCAGCCCCAGCATTTT
CASRPEQGSGQPQHF
>TRBV28|14|TRBJ1-2|TRBD1|NA
TGTGCCAGCAGATCAGGGGGCGCCGGGGCTGGCTACACCTTC
CASRSGGAGAGYTF
>TRBV6-1|15|TRBJ2-6|TRBD1|NA
TGTGCCAGCAGGACAGGGGCTACGGGGGCCAACGTCCTGACTTTC
CASRTGATGANVLTF
>TRBV29-1|13|TRBJ2-7|NA|NA
TGCAGCGTTGACCGGGACTGTTCCTACGAGCAGTACTTC
CSVDRDCSYEQYF
>TRBV19|14|TRBJ1-2|TRBD1|few
TGTGCCAGCCGGGACAGCCGCCGAGCGGAGGGCTACACCTTC
CASRDSRRAEGYTF
>TRBV27|13|TRBJ1-6|TRBD1|NA
TGTGCCAGCAGACAGGGGGAAAATTCACCCCTCCACTTT
CASRQGENSPLHF
>TRBV2|15|TRBJ2-7|TRBD1|once
TGTGCCAGCATCCCTGACAGGGCAAGCTCCTACGAGCAGTACTTC
CASIPDRASSYEQYF
>TRBV30|13|TRBJ1-6|TRBD1|NA
TGTGCCCGAAGACAGGGGTGGAATTCACCCCTCCACTTT
CARRQGWNSPLHF
>TRBV30|11|TRBJ2-3|NA|NA
TGTGCCTGGCTGAGGGGGAATACGCAGTATTTT
CAWLRGNTQYF
>TRBV2|14|TRBJ1-1|TRBD1|NA
TGTGCCAGCACCACGGACAGGGGAGGAACTGAAGCTTTCTTT
CASTTDRGGTEAFF
>TRBV13|19|TRBJ2-1|TRBD2|few
TGTGCCAGCAGTGCTAGGACTAGCGGGGGGGGATTCTCCTACAATGAGCAGTTCTTC
CASSARTSGGGFSYNEQFF
>TRBV19|13|TRBJ2-7|NA|NA
TGTGCCAGTAGTGATGGCAGCTCCTACGAGCAGTACTTC
CASSDGSSYEQYF
>TRBV6-5|13|TRBJ2-7|TRBD2|NA
TGTGCCAGCAGCCGGGGGGGATCTTACGAGCAGTACTTC
CASSRGGSYEQYF
>TRBV10-3|15|TRBJ1-2|TRBD1|NA
TGTGCCATCAGTGAGTCGGAGACAGGGGCGTCTGGCTACACCTTC
CAISESETGASGYTF
>TRBV1|15|TRBJ2-4|NA|NA
TGCACCAGCCCCAGCGGGGGGATAGCCAAAAACATTCAGTACTTC
CTSPSGGIAKNIQYF
>TRBV5-4|15|TRBJ2-1|NA|NA
TGTGCCAGCAGCCTGGGAGACCGGAGAAGGAATGAGCAGTTCTTC
CASSLGDRRRNEQFF
>TRBV9|15|TRBJ1-3|NA|NA
TGTGCCAGCAGCGTAACAGGGAGCTCTGGAAACACCATATATTTT
CASSVTGSSGNTIYF
>TRBV18|15|TRBJ2-1|NA|NA
TGTGCCAGCTCCACCCTAGTGTCTAACGGCAATGAGCAGTTCTTC
CASSTLVSNGNEQFF
>TRBV15|14|TRBJ2-5|NA|NA
TGTGCCACCAGCAGAAAGGGGTTTGGAGAGACCCAGTACTTC
CATSRKGFGETQYF
>TRBV27|11|TRBJ1-1|NA|NA
TGTGCCAGCAGTTTCAATCAGAAAGCTTTCTTT
CASSFNQKAFF
>TRBV9|15|TRBJ1-6|NA|NA
TGTGCCAGCAGCGAACAGGGCCTAAATAATTCACCCCTCCACTTT
CASSEQGLNNSPLHF
>TRBV18|15|TRBJ2-2|NA|NA
TGTGCCAGCTCACTTGACAGGACGAACACCGGGGAGCTGTTTTTT
CASSLDRTNTGELFF
>TRBV7-6|17|TRBJ2-5|TRBD2|NA
TGTGCCAGCAGCATTCCCAGGGGGACTAGCGGGCAAGAGACCCAGTACTTC
CASSIPRGTSGQETQYF
>TRBV6-1|15|TRBJ2-2|TRBD1|NA
TGTGCCAGCAGTCCGGGACAGGGGAACACCGGGGAGCTGTTTTTT
CASSPGQGNTGELFF
>TRBV18|14|TRBJ2-7|TRBD1|NA
TGTGCCAGCTCACCAGGGACAGGGCCCTACGAGCAGTACTTC
CASSPGTGPYEQYF
>TRBV10-3|12|TRBJ2-7|NA|few
TGTGCCATCAAAAACAGCTCCTACGAGCAGTACTTC
CAIKNSSYEQYF
>TRBV6-5|14|TRBJ2-3|NA|NA
TGTGCCAGCAGTTCCCAGGTCCATACAGATACGCAGTATTTT
CASSSQVHTDTQYF
>TRBV6-5|16|TRBJ2-3|NA|NA
TGTGCCAGCAGTTCACAGGGACGAACTAGCACAGATACGCAGTATTTT
CASSSQGRTSTDTQYF
>TRBV6-5|11|TRBJ1-1|NA|NA
TGTGCCAGCAGCAGGGGTTTTGAAGCTTTCTTT
CASSRGFEAFF
>TRBV2|15|TRBJ1-3|NA|NA
TGTGCCAGCAGTGGACAGGTTACCACGGGAAACACCATATATTTT
CASSGQVTTGNTIYF
>TRBV2|14|TRBJ1-4|TRBD1|NA
TGTGCCAGCACTCTACAGGGGGCGAGTGAAAAACTGTTTTTT
CASTLQGASEKLFF
>TRBV13|17|TRBJ2-3|TRBD1|NA
TGTGCCAGCAGCTTAGGACTGGGACAGGGGCACACAGATACGCAGTATTTT
CASSLGLGQGHTDTQYF
>TRBV9|16|TRBJ2-2|TRBD1|NA
TGTGCCAGCAGTGAGACTTGGACAGGGAGTGGCGGGGAGCTGTTTTTT
CASSETWTGSGGELFF
>TRBV5-1|15|TRBJ1-1|NA|NA
TGCGCCAGCAGCTTGGGGGAGGGGATGGGCACTGAAGCTTTCTTT
CASSLGEGMGTEAFF
>TRBV10-1|16|TRBJ2-1|TRBD2|NA
TGCGCCAGCAGCCCAAAGACTAGCGGACAACGGGGCGAGCAGTTCTTC
CASSPKTSGQRGEQFF
>TRBV6-1|15|TRBJ2-6|NA|NA
TGTGCCAGCAGGGACGGGGGCTCTGGGGCCAACGTCCTGACTTTC
CASRDGGSGANVLTF
>TRBV30|16|TRBJ1-6|NA|NA
TGTGCCTGGAGTGGGTCCGGCAGGGGAGAATCCTCACCCCTCCACTTT
CAWSGSGRGESSPLHF
>TRBV23-1|20|TRBJ2-7|NA|NA
TGCGCCAGCAGTCAAAAACCCCACAGTAGTCGTCCGGGAGAGGCGTACGAGCAGTACTTC
CASSQKPHSSRPGEAYEQYF
>TRBV13|18|TRBJ1-1|TRBD1|few
TGTGCCAGCAGCTTAGGATTTTCGGCCCGACAGGGTGGCACTGAAGCTTTCTTT
CASSLGFSARQGGTEAFF
>TRBV29-1|12|TRBJ1-1|TRBD1|NA
TGCAGCGTCAGACAGGGGGACACTGAAGCTTTCTTT
CSVRQGDTEAFF
>TRBV5-1|15|TRBJ1-6|NA|NA
TGCGCCAGCAGCTCCGGGCGGGGATACGATTCACCCCTCCACTTT
CASSSGRGYDSPLHF
>TRBV9|15|TRBJ1-2|NA|once
TGTGCCAGCAGCGTAGGGCAGGGCTTCCCCTATGGCTACACCTTC
CASSVGQGFPYGYTF
>TRBV6-1|14|TRBJ1-3|TRBD1|NA
TGTGCCAGCAGGGAGACAGGGGCTGGAAACACCATATATTTT
CASRETGAGNTIYF
>TRBV5-6|13|TRBJ2-7|NA|NA
TGTGCCAGCAGCGACCGGACAGTTTACGAGCAGTACTTC
CASSDRTVYEQYF
>TRBV5-5|14|TRBJ1-2|NA|NA
TGTGCCAGCAGCTTGCCAGGGACTAACTATGGCTACACCTTC
CASSLPGTNYGYTF
>TRBV18|16|TRBJ2-7|TRBD1|few
TGTGCCAGCTCACTGACAAAGGGACAGGGGGCTGATGTGCAGTACTTC
CASSLTKGQGADVQYF
>TRBV7-2|17|TRBJ2-7|NA|NA
TGTGCCAGCAGCTTAGGGCTAGCCGGGATACGCGGCGGCGAGCAGTACTTC
CASSLGLAGIRGGEQYF
>TRBV5-8|12|TRBJ1-2|NA|few
TGTGCCAGCAGCTTCGGGGTCAAGTCGACCACCTTC
CASSFGVKSTTF
>TRBV5-4|15|TRBJ1-2|TRBD1|NA
TGTGCCAGCAGCCGTAACCGGGACAGGGTGGTTGGCTACACCTTC
CASSRNRDRVVGYTF
>TRBV9|14|TRBJ1-1|TRBD1|NA
TGTGCCACCGAAAGACAGGGGATGAACACTGAAGCTTTCTTT
CATERQGMNTEAFF
>TRBV18|16|TRBJ2-3|TRBD2|NA
TGTGCCAGCTCACCGGGTAGCGGGGGGGCCGGAGATACGCAGTATTTT
CASSPGSGGAGDTQYF
>TRBV7-9|15|TRBJ1-4|NA|NA
TGTGCCAGCAGCCCCGGGGCAGGGGTTAATGAAAAACTGTTTTTT
CASSPGAGVNEKLFF
>TRBV30|15|TRBJ1-1|NA|few
TGTGCCTGGGAAAGCGCTCGACAGGCCTCGGGTTTCGCTTTCTTT
CAWESARQASGFAFF
>TRBV10-2|16|TRBJ2-3|TRBD1|NA
TGCGCCAGCAGTGCCCCAGACAGGGGGCCAATCTATACGCAGTATTTT
CASSAPDRGPIYTQYF
>TRBV19|14|TRBJ2-5|TRBD2|medium-sized
TGTGCCAGTACTGCCGGGACTACTGGAGAGACCCAGTACTTC
CASTAGTTGETQYF